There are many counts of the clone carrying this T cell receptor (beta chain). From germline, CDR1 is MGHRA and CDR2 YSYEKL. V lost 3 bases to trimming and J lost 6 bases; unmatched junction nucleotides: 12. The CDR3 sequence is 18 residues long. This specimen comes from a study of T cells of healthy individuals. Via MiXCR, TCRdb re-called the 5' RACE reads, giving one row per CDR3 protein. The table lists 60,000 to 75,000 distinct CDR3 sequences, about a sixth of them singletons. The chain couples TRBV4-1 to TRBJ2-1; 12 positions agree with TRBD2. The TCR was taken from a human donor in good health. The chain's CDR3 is CASSQVDLGLAGGNEQFF. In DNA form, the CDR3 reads TGCGCCAGCAGCCAGGTAGACCTGGGACTAGCGGGTGGCAATGAGCAGTTCTTC.